This T cell receptor beta chain was observed in a study of T cells in Graves' hyperthyroidism and ophthalmopathy. Study as a whole: The blood sample was taken at first diagnosis, before treatment began.

Comments on this clonotype: Its antigen remains unknown. Possible read error: a much larger clone is one base away.

Study-wide results and caveats: From stable hyperthyroidism, ophthalmopathy was set apart by a 13 V-J model.

The CDR3 has 12 amino acids. In germline, CDR1 is SGHTA, CDR2 FQGNSA. Regions amplified from RNA transcripts were the TCR beta CDR3 regions. First-round RT-PCR with HTBI primers amplified the TCR CDR3 region. One entry per CDR3 protein, called by TCRdb with MiXCR from the multiplex PCR reads. This table has 600,000 to 650,000 distinct CDR3 sequences, 20% to 25% appearing once. In the ophthalmopathy cohort, Clinical Activity Score was at least 3, NOSPECS grade at least 4, and duration under 3 months. Isolation of PBMCs was performed on around 9.4 ml fresh peripheral blood. The receptor was isolated from a man aged 25-45 years with Graves' ophthalmopathy. The chain joins TRBV7-2 to TRBJ1-1, with D perhaps TRBD1 (5 bases). Source material: blood. The CDR3 bases are TGTGCCAGCAGCTTAATGGACACTAAAGCTTTCTTT. Its protein product is CASSLMDTKAFF.